This T cell receptor (beta chain) was sequenced in a study of T cell responses to AZD1222 COVID-19 vaccine. CDR1 SGHTA and CDR2 FQGNSA come from the germline V gene. The length of the CDR3 is 13 residues. With 7 bases removed from V and 9 bases from J, the gap between germline ends came to 13 bases. The data were produced by immunoSEQ multiplex PCR, yet TCRdb's version contains in-frame clones alone and is incomplete. The sample consists of 150,000 to 250,000 clones, roughly 90% of them appearing once. The chain couples TRBV7-2 to TRBJ1-6; D gene uncertain. The receptor was derived from an adult who received the AZD1222 COVID-19 vaccine. The sample was peripheral blood, taken 28 days after the second AZD1222 dose. The CDR3 bases are TGTGCCAGCACCCTAGCCCTCCCTTCACCCCTCCACTTT. Translated, it gives CASTLALPSPLHF.